Listed below are T cell receptor beta chains from one sample, sequenced in a study of cytomegalovirus exposure and HLA in healthy donors. Here immunoSEQ multiplex PCR was the method, and the copy in TCRdb shows in-frame clones only, minus some. Among under 90,000 clones, around 89% were seen once, and the ten largest hold around 2.3%. What was sequenced was PBMCs. The source of these receptors is a man in his late teens or twenties in good health and CMV-seronegative. CDR3s include the opening cysteine and the closing phenylalanine or tryptophan. A D gene is named only where the DNA matches it firmly. Only some rows state a clone size, as once, few, many or a class for expanded clones.

D gene	V gene	clone size	J gene	CDR3 DNA	CDR3 protein
NA	TRBV4-3	few	TRBJ1-1	TGCGCCAGCAGCCAAGCGAACAGTTATGAAGCTTTCTTT	CASSQANSYEAFF
NA	TRBV28	NA	TRBJ2-1	TGTGCCAGCAGTCCGATGGGGCAGTCGTATGAGCAGTTCTTC	CASSPMGQSYEQFF
NA	TRBV19	NA	TRBJ2-7	TGTGCCAGTAGCCGTCTACCTACCTACGAGCAGTACTTC	CASSRLPTYEQYF
TRBD1	TRBV4-2	NA	TRBJ1-4	TGTGCCAGCAGCCAAGAGGGGGACAGGAATGAAAAACTGTTTTTT	CASSQEGDRNEKLFF
NA	TRBV28	NA	TRBJ2-1	TGTGCCGTAACGCGACGGGGCTACAATGAGCAGTTCTTC	CAVTRRGYNEQFF
TRBD1	TRBV19	NA	TRBJ1-5	TGTGCCAGTAGCCTTGTTGGACAGGGGTTGGGCAATCAGCCCCAGCATTTT	CASSLVGQGLGNQPQHF
TRBD2	TRBV4-2	NA	TRBJ2-3	TGTGCCAGCAGCCAAGGACTAGCGGGGAGCACAGATACGCAGTATTTT	CASSQGLAGSTDTQYF
NA	TRBV7-2	NA	TRBJ2-2	TGTGCCAGCAGCTTCGGCGGGCTCACCGGGGAGCTGTTTTTT	CASSFGGLTGELFF
NA	TRBV19	NA	TRBJ1-5	TGTGCCAGTAGTATAGTTGGGGGCTTTCTTGGACAGCCCCAGCATTTT	CASSIVGGFLGQPQHF
NA	TRBV5-8	NA	TRBJ1-5	TGTGCCAGCAGCTTGTTTGGCAGGCTGGGCCATCAGCCCCAGCATTTT	CASSLFGRLGHQPQHF
TRBD1	TRBV28	NA	TRBJ1-1	TGTGCCAGCAGTTTGGTTTGGGGCGGGACAGGGCGGTGGGATAACACTGAAGCTTTCTTT	CASSLVWGGTGRWDNTEAFF
TRBD1	TRBV9	NA	TRBJ2-1	TGTGCCAGCAGCGGCCCCGGGACAGGGGCTTTCAATGAGCAGTTCTTC	CASSGPGTGAFNEQFF
TRBD1	TRBV4-3	NA	TRBJ2-7	TGCGCCAGCAGCCAAGAGAAGGGGACAGGCTCCTACGAGCAGTACTTC	CASSQEKGTGSYEQYF
NA	TRBV19	NA	TRBJ1-2	TGTGCCAGTAGTTCTGGACAACACCCACTCGGAAACTATGGCTACACCTTC	CASSSGQHPLGNYGYTF
TRBD1	TRBV18	NA	TRBJ1-1	TGTGCCAGCTCACTTAAGGGACAGGATCTCACTGAAGCTTTCTTT	CASSLKGQDLTEAFF
NA	TRBV28	once	TRBJ2-5	TGTGCCAGCAGTTATGGGGCTTTCCGGACAGAAGAGACCCAGTACTTC	CASSYGAFRTEETQYF
NA	TRBV9	NA	TRBJ2-3	TGTGCCAGCAGCGTAGGCGGCAGCCCCACAGATACGCAGTATTTT	CASSVGGSPTDTQYF
TRBD2	TRBV7-2	NA	TRBJ2-2	TGTGCCAGCAGCTATGGGAGGGCGACTGGCGGGGAGCTGTTTTTT	CASSYGRATGGELFF
NA	TRBV5-1	NA	TRBJ1-4	TGCGCCAGCAGCTTGTCCGGAACTAATGAAAAACTGTTTTTT	CASSLSGTNEKLFF
TRBD1	TRBV7-2	NA	TRBJ2-7	TGTGCCAGCAGCCTGGGACAGGCGAACCCAGGGCAGTACTTC	CASSLGQANPGQYF
TRBD2	TRBV6-4	NA	TRBJ2-1	TGTGCCGCTATACTAGCGGGAGGTACCTTCGATGAGCAGTTCTTC	CAAILAGGTFDEQFF
NA	TRBV2	NA	TRBJ1-2	TGTGCCAGCAGTGACGGAGAAGACTATGGCTACACCTTC	CASSDGEDYGYTF
NA	TRBV18	NA	TRBJ2-5	TGTGCCAGCTCACCAACGAGGGCTCCACGGGAGACCCAGTACTTC	CASSPTRAPRETQYF
TRBD1	TRBV28	NA	TRBJ2-2	TGTGCCAGCAGTGCTTACTATAGGGACAGTCCGAACACCGGGGAGCTGTTTTTT	CASSAYYRDSPNTGELFF
NA	TRBV9	once	TRBJ1-6	TGTGCCAGCAGCGTAGGACGGAGCTCCTATAATTCACCCCTCCACTTT	CASSVGRSSYNSPLHF
NA	TRBV5-6	NA	TRBJ2-5	TGTGCCAGCAGTTTGGGGATGGATAGGGGACAGTACTTC	CASSLGMDRGQYF
TRBD1	TRBV28	NA	TRBJ2-1	TGTGCCAGCAGCGCCGCCGGGACAGGGGGTGGCGAGCAGTTCTTC	CASSAAGTGGGEQFF
TRBD2	TRBV7-8	NA	TRBJ2-5	TGTGCCAGCAGCGTCAATAGCGGGAGTCCGCAAGAGACCCAGTACTTC	CASSVNSGSPQETQYF
NA	TRBV20-1	NA	TRBJ1-1	TGCAGTGCTAGGGCCAACACTGAAGCTTTCTTT	CSARANTEAFF
NA	TRBV11-2	NA	TRBJ1-1	TGTGCCAGCAGCTTATATTCGGGCGGGGGGAAAGCTTTCTTT	CASSLYSGGGKAFF
TRBD1	TRBV28	NA	TRBJ2-1	TGTGCCAGCAGCCTACCCTCAACAGGGGGCATGTACAATGAGCAGTTCTTC	CASSLPSTGGMYNEQFF
TRBD1	TRBV19	NA	TRBJ1-2	TGTGCCAGTAGTATAAAACGAACCCGGACAGGAAAAGGTGGCTACACCTTC	CASSIKRTRTGKGGYTF
NA	TRBV14	NA	TRBJ2-1	TGTGCCAGCAGCCATGGAAGAGGGCCTGGGTACAATGAGCAGTTCTTC	CASSHGRGPGYNEQFF
NA	TRBV18	NA	TRBJ2-2	TGTGCCAGCTCACCAGACAGCTCCATCGGCACCGGGGAGCTGTTTTTT	CASSPDSSIGTGELFF
TRBD1	TRBV9	NA	TRBJ1-5	TGTGCCAGCAGCGTAGGAGGGGGCTTGAAGCCCCAGCATTTT	CASSVGGGLKPQHF
TRBD2	TRBV9	NA	TRBJ2-3	TGTGCCAGCAGCATCCGGACTAGCGGGGGACGGCAGTATTTT	CASSIRTSGGRQYF
NA	TRBV4-2	NA	TRBJ1-5	TGTGCCAGCAGCCACACAAAATGGGACATGTCCCAGCCCCAGCATTTT	CASSHTKWDMSQPQHF
NA	TRBV7-9	NA	TRBJ1-2	TGTGCCAGCAGCTTAGACAGCTATGGCTACACCTTC	CASSLDSYGYTF
NA	TRBV4-3	NA	TRBJ1-5	TGCGCCAGCAGCCAAGAAGGAGGCTCCCAGCCCCAGCATTTT	CASSQEGGSQPQHF
TRBD1	TRBV7-2	NA	TRBJ2-6	TGTGCCAGCAGCCCGTCGGACAGGAGCTCTGGGGCCAACGTCCTGACTTTC	CASSPSDRSSGANVLTF
TRBD2	TRBV4-2	NA	TRBJ2-2	TGTGCCAGCAGCCAAGGGACTAGCGGTCCCGGGGAGCTGTTTTTT	CASSQGTSGPGELFF
NA	TRBV28	NA	TRBJ1-2	TGTGCCAGCAGTTTACCCCCCCCGGACTATGGCTACACCTTC	CASSLPPPDYGYTF
TRBD1	TRBV6-5	NA	TRBJ1-1	TGTGCCAGCAGTCTAACCGGGACAGGTGAAGCTTTCTTT	CASSLTGTGEAFF
TRBD1	TRBV7-2	NA	TRBJ2-7	TGTGCCAGCAGCTTAGGACAGGGTCAGTACTACGAGCAGTACTTC	CASSLGQGQYYEQYF
TRBD1	TRBV29-1	NA	TRBJ1-1	TGCAGCGTTGAAGGGACAGGGGTATGGACTGAAGCTTTCTTT	CSVEGTGVWTEAFF
TRBD1	TRBV5-1	NA	TRBJ2-6	TGCGCCAGCAGGGTAGTCCCTCCGGGACAGGGGGAATCTGGGGCCAACGTCCTGACTTTC	CASRVVPPGQGESGANVLTF
NA	TRBV25-1	NA	TRBJ2-7	TGTGCCAGCAGAGGACAGTACGAGCAGTACTTC	CASRGQYEQYF
NA	TRBV6-6	NA	TRBJ2-5	TGTGCCAGCAGTTACACGACAGGACCCGGCGGGGAGACCCAGTACTTC	CASSYTTGPGGETQYF
TRBD1	TRBV12-5	NA	TRBJ2-5	TGTGCTAGTGGTTTATTCGCAGGGGGCGAGAGCCAAGAGACCCAGTACTTC	CASGLFAGGESQETQYF
NA	TRBV29-1	NA	TRBJ2-5	TGCAGCGTTGGATGGCTGAAAGAGACCCAGTACTTC	CSVGWLKETQYF
NA	TRBV11-2	NA	TRBJ2-7	TGTGCCAGCAGCTTCGGTACAGGCTACGAGCAGTACTTC	CASSFGTGYEQYF
NA	TRBV5-1	NA	TRBJ2-1	TGCGCCAGCAGTTGGACACCCGATTCCTACAATGAGCAGTTCTTC	CASSWTPDSYNEQFF
NA	TRBV10-3	NA	TRBJ2-5	TGTGCCATCAGTGCGTCCGTACAAGAGACCCAGTACTTC	CAISASVQETQYF
TRBD2	TRBV4-3	NA	TRBJ2-7	TGCGCCAGCAGCAGGACCGGGACTAGGGGTGACGAGCAGTACTTC	CASSRTGTRGDEQYF
TRBD2	TRBV27	NA	TRBJ2-7	TGTGCCAGCAGCCGCGGGGGGTTGCCTCGCTACGAGCAGTACTTC	CASSRGGLPRYEQYF
TRBD2	TRBV7-9	NA	TRBJ2-1	TGTGCCAGCAGCTTGGGACATGGGACTAGCTTCTTCTTGGGGGAGCAGTTCTTC	CASSLGHGTSFFLGEQFF
TRBD1	TRBV6-5	NA	TRBJ2-2	TGTGCCAGCAGGTCAACAGGGGGCACCGGGGAGCTGTTTTTT	CASRSTGGTGELFF